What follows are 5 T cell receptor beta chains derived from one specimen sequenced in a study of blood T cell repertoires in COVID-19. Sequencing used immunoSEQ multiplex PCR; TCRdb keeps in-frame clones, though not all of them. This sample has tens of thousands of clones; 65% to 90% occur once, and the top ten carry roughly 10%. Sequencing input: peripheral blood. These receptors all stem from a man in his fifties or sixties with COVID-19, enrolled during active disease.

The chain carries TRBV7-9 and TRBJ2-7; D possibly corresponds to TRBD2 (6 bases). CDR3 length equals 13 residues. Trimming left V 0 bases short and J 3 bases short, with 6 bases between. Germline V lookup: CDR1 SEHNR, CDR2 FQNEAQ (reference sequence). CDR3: CASSLAGGYEQYF. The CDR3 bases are TGTGCCAGCAGCTTAGCGGGAGGCTACGAGCAGTACTTC.

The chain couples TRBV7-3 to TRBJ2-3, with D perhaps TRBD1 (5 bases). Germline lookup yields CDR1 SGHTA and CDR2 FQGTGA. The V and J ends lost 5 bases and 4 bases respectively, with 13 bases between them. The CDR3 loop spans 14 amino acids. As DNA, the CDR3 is TGTGCCAGCAGCCACCTCCGACAGCCAGATACGCAGTATTTT. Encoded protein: CASSHLRQPDTQYF. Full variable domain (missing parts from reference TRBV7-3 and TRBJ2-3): GAGVSQTPSNKVTEKGKYVELRCDPISGHTALYWYRQSLGQGPEFLIYFQGTGAADDSGLPNDRFFAVRPEGSVSTLKIQRTERGDSAVYLCASSHLRQPDTQYFGPGTRLTVL.

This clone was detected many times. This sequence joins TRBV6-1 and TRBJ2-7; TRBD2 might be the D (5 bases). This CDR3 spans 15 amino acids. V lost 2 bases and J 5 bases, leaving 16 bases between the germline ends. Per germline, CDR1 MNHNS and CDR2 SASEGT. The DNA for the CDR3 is TGTGCCAGCAGTGAATACGGGGAGTATTGGGACGAGCAGTACTTC. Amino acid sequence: CASSEYGEYWDEQYF.

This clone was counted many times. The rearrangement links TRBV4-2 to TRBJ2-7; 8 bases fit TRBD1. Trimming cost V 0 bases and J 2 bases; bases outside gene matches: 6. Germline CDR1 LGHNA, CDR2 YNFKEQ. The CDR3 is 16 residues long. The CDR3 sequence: CASSQDPGTGAYEQYF. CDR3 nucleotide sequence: TGTGCCAGCAGCCAAGATCCCGGGACAGGTGCCTACGAGCAGTACTTC.

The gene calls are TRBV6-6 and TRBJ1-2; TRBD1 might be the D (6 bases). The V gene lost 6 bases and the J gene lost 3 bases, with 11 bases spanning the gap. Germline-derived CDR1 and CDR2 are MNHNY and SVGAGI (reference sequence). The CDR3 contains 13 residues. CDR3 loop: CASSKEGDYGYTF. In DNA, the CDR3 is TGTGCCAGCAGCAAAGAGGGGGACTATGGCTACACCTTC.